This TCR beta chain was recorded in a study of T cell repertoires in cytomegalovirus infection (dated by TCRdb to the late 2010s). Some background on the complete study: Recently identified HLA-C-restricted CMV epitopes, whose presentation resists viral immunomodulation, were targeted by peptide stimulations together with well-studied HLA-B-restricted epitopes. Donor HLA type was relevant to the analysis, because carriage of CMV infection together with the matching HLA type was indicated by public TCR beta signatures.

Sequencing used an Illumina HiSeq 1500. TCRdb ran its own pipeline on the public reads, namely fastp trimming at Q25 and MiXCR clone calling, and kept in-frame beta chains. Every entry covers one CDR3 protein and lists the most common genes and DNA from its rows. The sample table holds hundreds of thousands of distinct CDR3 sequences, of which under 40% were seen once. The ten largest clones represent roughly 12% of the sample. The treatment or condition tag for this specimen amounts to: in vitro stimulation with specific CMV peptide epitopes to enrich CMV-specific T cells. Points the paper makes about the study in general: In both this cohort and an independent cohort of some 350 donors, the cumulative frequency of public TCR beta family members distinguished carriers of CMV infection plus the relevant HLA type. The ex vivo response was dominated by HLA-C-restricted CMV-specific TCR beta clonotypes, which also provided the single most frequent clonotype in two of eight donors.

This clonotype showed up just a few times. The antigen it recognizes is unknown. No per-base quality is available; no much larger clone lies one base away. The specimen comprised cultured CD8+ T cells from PBMCs, sampled from culture after CMV antigen stimulation. The clonotype originates from a human donor in good health (CMV status not recorded). Some clones in this sample may be carry-over from other donors' samples.

The DNA sequence is TGTGCCACCAAGGGATACACCGGGGAGCTGTTTTTT. This translates into CATKGYTGELFF. The rearrangement combines TRBV28 with TRBJ2-2, with the D gene not clear enough to name. The germline V gene sets CDR1 to MDHEN and CDR2 to SYDVKM. From its cysteine to its phenylalanine, the CDR3 spans 12 amino acids. Just the 36-base CDR3 DNA is kept, in frame starting at base 1. V sheds 10 bases and J sheds 3 bases, leaving 9 bases between their ends. The CDR3 plus the reference TRBV28 and TRBJ2-2 genes for the other parts give the full variable domain: DVKVTQSSRYLVKRTGEKVFLECVQDMDHENMFWYRQDPGLGLRLIYFSYDVKMKEKGDIPEGYSVSREKKERFSLILESASTNQTSMYLCATKGYTGELFFGEGSRLTVL.